These T cell receptor beta chains were read from a single sample in a study of T cell responses to AZD1222 COVID-19 vaccine. Method: immunoSEQ multiplex PCR; TCRdb's copy keeps in-frame clones and lacks some. The data contain around 100,000 clones, roughly 85% of them singletons. Sequences were derived from peripheral blood, sampled on day 0 of AZD1222 vaccination. These receptors were obtained from an adult in good health. Each CDR3 is given with its conserved first and last residue. A D gene is named only where the DNA matches it firmly. Some rows mark clone size as missing; the rest say once, few, many or name a class of expanded clone.

CDR3aa,CDR3nt,d_gene,abundance,j_gene,v_gene
CASSLARGLSGNTIYF,TGTGCCAGCAGCTTAGCGAGGGGCCTCTCTGGAAACACCATATATTTT,.,.,TRBJ1-3,TRBV7-9
CASSYSIFSGGYTF,TGTGCCAGCAGTTACTCGATCTTCTCGGGTGGCTACACCTTC,.,.,TRBJ1-2,TRBV6-5
CASSGDRGSGYTF,TGCGCCAGCAGCGGCGACAGGGGGTCTGGCTACACCTTC,TRBD1,.,TRBJ1-2,TRBV10-1
CASSSTGLAANTGELFF,TGTGCCAGCAGCTCGACGGGACTAGCGGCGAACACCGGGGAGCTGTTTTTT,TRBD2,.,TRBJ2-2,TRBV7-2
CASSQDPTGPAGNTIYF,TGCGCCAGCAGCCAAGATCCGACAGGACCTGCTGGAAACACCATATATTTT,.,.,TRBJ1-3,TRBV4-1
CASSLAGTGTGSEQYF,TGTGCCAGCAGCTTAGCCGGGACCGGGACAGGGTCCGAGCAGTACTTC,TRBD1,.,TRBJ2-7,TRBV7-6
CASSYSGSTEAFF,TGTGCCAGCAGTTACTCCGGGAGCACTGAAGCTTTCTTT,.,once,TRBJ1-1,TRBV6-2/TRBV6-3
CASSLVVSAQGLSTGNTIYF,TGTGCCAGCAGCTTGGTTGTTTCGGCACAGGGCCTATCTACTGGAAACACCATATATTTT,.,.,TRBJ1-3,TRBV5-5
CASSPRRAGELFF,TGTGCCAGCAGCCCCCGGAGGGCCGGGGAGCTGTTTTTT,.,.,TRBJ2-2,TRBV12-3/TRBV12-4
CSVVGHLGTEAFF,TGCAGCGTCGTGGGCCACCTGGGAACTGAAGCTTTCTTT,.,once,TRBJ1-1,TRBV29-1
CAWRQGTKDTEAFF,TGTGCCTGGAGGCAGGGGACAAAAGACACTGAAGCTTTCTTT,.,once,TRBJ1-1,TRBV30
CASSQRLAGTYNEQFF,TGTGCCAGCAGCCAGAGACTAGCGGGTACCTACAATGAGCAGTTCTTC,TRBD2,.,TRBJ2-1,TRBV4-2
CASSEWGWNQPQHF,TGTGCCAGCAGTGAATGGGGGTGGAATCAGCCCCAGCATTTT,.,.,TRBJ1-5,TRBV6-1
CASSLSGGGSEAFF,TGTGCCAGCAGCTTATCTGGAGGGGGATCTGAAGCTTTCTTT,.,.,TRBJ1-1,TRBV7-3
CASSIGFGDRNYEQYF,TGTGCCAGTAGTATAGGTTTTGGGGACAGGAACTACGAGCAGTACTTC,TRBD1,.,TRBJ2-7,TRBV19
CATSTGTPTSGELFF,TGTGCCACCTCGACAGGGACCCCAACGAGCGGGGAGCTGTTTTTT,TRBD1,.,TRBJ2-2,TRBV7-9
CASSQEQGGGYTF,TGTGCCAGCAGCCAAGAACAGGGAGGTGGCTACACCTTC,.,.,TRBJ1-2,TRBV3-1/TRBV3-2
CASNLPRNRGGFNQPQHF,TGCGCCAGCAATTTACCGCGTAACAGGGGGGGTTTCAATCAGCCCCAGCATTTT,TRBD1,.,TRBJ1-5,TRBV23-1
CASSPGLAGGLAFF,TGCGCCAGCAGCCCCGGACTAGCGGGGGGGCTTGCGTTCTTC,TRBD2,.,TRBJ2-1,TRBV4-1
CASSIGTLYNEQFF,TGTGCCAGTAGTATCGGGACACTTTACAATGAGCAGTTCTTC,.,.,TRBJ2-1,TRBV19